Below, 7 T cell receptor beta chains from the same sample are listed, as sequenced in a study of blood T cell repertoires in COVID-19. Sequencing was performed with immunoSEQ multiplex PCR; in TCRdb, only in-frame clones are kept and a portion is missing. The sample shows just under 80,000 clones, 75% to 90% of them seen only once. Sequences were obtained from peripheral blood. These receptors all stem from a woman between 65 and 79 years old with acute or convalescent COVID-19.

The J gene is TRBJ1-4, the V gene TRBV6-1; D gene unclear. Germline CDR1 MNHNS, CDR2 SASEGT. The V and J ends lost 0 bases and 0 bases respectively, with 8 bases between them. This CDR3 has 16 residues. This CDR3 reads CASSEARSATNEKLFF. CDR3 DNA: TGTGCCAGCAGTGAAGCAAGGAGTGCAACTAATGAAAAACTGTTTTTT.

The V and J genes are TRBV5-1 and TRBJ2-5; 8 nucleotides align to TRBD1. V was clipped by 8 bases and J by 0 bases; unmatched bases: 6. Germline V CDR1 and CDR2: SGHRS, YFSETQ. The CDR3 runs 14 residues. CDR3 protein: CARGDRSYQETQYF. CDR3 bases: TGCGCCAGGGGGGACAGGAGTTACCAAGAGACCCAGTACTTC.

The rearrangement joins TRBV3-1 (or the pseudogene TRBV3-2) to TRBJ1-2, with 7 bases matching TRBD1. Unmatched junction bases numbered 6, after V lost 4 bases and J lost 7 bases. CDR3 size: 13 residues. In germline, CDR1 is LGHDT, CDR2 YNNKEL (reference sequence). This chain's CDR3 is CASSPSQGVGYTF. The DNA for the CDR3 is TGTGCCAGCAGCCCCTCCCAGGGGGTTGGCTACACCTTC.

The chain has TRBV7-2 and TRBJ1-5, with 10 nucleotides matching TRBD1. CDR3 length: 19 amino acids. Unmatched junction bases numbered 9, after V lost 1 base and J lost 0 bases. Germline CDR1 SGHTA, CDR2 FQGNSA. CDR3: CASSLEGDRGPRSNQPQHF. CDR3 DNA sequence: TGTGCCAGCAGCTTAGAGGGAGACAGGGGGCCGCGTAGCAATCAGCCCCAGCATTTT.

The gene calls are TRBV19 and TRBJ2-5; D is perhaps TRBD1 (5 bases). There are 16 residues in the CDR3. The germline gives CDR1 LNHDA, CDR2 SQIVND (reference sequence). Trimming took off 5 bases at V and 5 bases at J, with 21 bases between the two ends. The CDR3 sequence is CASSSLDSPSWETQYF. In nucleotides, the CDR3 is TGTGCCAGTAGTTCCCTAGACAGCCCAAGTTGGGAGACCCAGTACTTC.

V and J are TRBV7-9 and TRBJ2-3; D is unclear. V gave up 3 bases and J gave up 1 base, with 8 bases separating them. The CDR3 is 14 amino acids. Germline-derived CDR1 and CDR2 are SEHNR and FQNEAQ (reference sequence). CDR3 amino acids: CASSFFSGTDTQYF. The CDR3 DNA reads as TGTGCCAGCAGCTTCTTTTCGGGCACAGATACGCAGTATTTT.

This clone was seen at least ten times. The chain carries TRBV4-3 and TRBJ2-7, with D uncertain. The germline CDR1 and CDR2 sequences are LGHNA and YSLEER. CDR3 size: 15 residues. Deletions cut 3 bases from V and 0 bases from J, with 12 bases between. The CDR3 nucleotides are TGCGCCAGCAGCCAGTCGACACACAGCTCCTACGAGCAGTACTTC. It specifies CASSQSTHSSYEQYF.